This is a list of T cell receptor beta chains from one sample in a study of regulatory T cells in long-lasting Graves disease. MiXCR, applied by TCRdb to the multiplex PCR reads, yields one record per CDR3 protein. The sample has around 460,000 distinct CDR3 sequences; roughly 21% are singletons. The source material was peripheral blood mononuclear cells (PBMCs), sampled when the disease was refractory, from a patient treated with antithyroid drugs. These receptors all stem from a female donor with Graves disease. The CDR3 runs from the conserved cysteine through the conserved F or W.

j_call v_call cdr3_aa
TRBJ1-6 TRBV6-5 CASSYGPGNSPLHF
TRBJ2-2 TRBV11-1 CASSPGTSGSTGELFF
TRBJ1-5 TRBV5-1 CASSLLPGGNQPQHF
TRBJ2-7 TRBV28 CASEDRGSYEQYF
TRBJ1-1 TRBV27 CASSSTTVTGLNTEAFF
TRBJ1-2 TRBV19 CASSIGGSYGYTF
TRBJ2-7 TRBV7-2 CASSSIVGVEQYF
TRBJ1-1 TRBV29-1 CSVVGGLNTEAFF
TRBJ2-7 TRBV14 CASSRGTGVGYEQYF
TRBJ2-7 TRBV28 CASSSPIRARGFYEQYF
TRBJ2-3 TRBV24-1 CATSDLEGLGDTQYF
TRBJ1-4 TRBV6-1 CASRAGTGVIGDEKLFF
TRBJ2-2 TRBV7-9 CASSPPAGGNTGELFF
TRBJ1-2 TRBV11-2 CASSLDSTGIYGYTF
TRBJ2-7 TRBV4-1 CASSQPGRSYEQYF
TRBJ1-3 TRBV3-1 CASSQGRQGARGNTIYF
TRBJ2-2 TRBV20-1 CSARAVGTNTGELFF
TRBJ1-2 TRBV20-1 CSARGSNYGYTF
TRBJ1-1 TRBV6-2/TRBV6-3 CASSYSGGLSYEAFF
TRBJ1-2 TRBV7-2 CASSLPQTGSHGYTF
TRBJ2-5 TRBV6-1 CASKQGRETQYF
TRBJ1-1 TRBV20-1 CSAWDRGEAFF